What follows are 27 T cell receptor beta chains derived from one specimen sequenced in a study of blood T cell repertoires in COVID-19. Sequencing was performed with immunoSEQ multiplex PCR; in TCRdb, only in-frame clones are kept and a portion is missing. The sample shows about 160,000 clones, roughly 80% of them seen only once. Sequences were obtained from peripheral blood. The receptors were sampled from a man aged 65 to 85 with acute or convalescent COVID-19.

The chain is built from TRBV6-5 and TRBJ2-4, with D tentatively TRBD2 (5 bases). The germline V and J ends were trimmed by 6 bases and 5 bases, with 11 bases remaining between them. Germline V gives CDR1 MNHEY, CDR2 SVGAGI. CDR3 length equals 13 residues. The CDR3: CASRAGGENIQYF. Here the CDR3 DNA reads TGTGCCAGCAGGGCAGGAGGCGAAAACATTCAGTACTTC.

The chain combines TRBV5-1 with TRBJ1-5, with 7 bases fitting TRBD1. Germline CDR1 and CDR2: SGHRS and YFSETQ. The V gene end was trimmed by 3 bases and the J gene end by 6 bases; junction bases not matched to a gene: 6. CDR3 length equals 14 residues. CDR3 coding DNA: TGCGCCAGCAGCTCGGGGACAGAGGCTCAGCCCCAGCATTTT. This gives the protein CASSSGTEAQPQHF.

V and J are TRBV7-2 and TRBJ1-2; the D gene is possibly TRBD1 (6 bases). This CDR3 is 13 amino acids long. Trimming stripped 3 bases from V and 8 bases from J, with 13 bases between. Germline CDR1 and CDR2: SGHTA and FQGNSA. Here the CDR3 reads CASSFGGLDGYTF. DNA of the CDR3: TGTGCCAGCAGCTTTGGGGGCTTAGACGGCTACACCTTC.

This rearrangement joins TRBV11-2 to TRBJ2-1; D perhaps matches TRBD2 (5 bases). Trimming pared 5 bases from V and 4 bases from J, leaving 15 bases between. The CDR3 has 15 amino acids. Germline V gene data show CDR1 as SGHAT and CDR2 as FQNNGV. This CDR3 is CASSISVSPYNEQFF. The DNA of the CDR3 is TGTGCCAGCAGCATTAGCGTGAGCCCGTACAATGAGCAGTTCTTC.

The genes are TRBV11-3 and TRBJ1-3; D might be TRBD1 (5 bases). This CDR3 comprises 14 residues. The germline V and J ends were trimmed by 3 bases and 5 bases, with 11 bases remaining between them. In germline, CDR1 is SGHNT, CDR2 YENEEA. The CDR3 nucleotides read TGTGCCAGCAGCTTGAGTCAGGGAAGAAACACCATATATTTT. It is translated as CASSLSQGRNTIYF.

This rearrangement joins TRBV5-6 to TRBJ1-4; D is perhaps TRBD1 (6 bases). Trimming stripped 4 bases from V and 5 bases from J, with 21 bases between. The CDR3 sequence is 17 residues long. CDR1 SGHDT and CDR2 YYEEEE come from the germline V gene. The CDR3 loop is CASSVGGGRGRNEKLFF. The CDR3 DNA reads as TGTGCCAGCAGCGTGGGGGGCGGAAGGGGAAGGAATGAAAAACTGTTTTTT.

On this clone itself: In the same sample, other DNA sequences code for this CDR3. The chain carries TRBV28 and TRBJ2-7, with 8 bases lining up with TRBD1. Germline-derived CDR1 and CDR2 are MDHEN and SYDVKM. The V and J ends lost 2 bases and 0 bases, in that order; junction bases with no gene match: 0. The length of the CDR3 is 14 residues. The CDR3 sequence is CASSLTGGSYEQYF. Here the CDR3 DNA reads TGTGCCAGCAGTTTAACAGGGGGCTCCTACGAGCAGTACTTC.

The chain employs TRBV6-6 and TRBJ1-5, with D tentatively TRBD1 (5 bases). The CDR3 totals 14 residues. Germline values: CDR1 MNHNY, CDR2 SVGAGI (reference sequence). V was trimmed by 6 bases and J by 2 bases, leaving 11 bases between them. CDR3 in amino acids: CASSQDTGNQPQHF. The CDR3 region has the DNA TGTGCCAGCAGCCAGGACACTGGCAATCAGCCCCAGCATTTT.

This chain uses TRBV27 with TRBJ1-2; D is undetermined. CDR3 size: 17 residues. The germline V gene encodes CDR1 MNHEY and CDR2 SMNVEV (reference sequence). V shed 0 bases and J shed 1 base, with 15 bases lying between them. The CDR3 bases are TGTGCCAGCAGTTTATCCCCCGGACTCCCTTATAACTATGGCTACACCTTC. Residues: CASSLSPGLPYNYGYTF.

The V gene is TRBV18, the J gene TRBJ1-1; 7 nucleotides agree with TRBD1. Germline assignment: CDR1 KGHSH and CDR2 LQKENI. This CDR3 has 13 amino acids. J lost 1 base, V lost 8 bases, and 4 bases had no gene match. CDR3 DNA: TGTGCCAGCGGGACAGCCCAGAACACTGAAGCTTTCTTT. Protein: CASGTAQNTEAFF.

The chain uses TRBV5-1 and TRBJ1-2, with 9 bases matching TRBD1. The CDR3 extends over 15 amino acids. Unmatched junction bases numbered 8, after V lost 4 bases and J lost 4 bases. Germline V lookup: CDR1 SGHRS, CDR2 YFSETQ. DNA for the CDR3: TGCGCCAGCAGCCTCCGGGGACAGGGCGGCTATGGCTACACCTTC. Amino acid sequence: CASSLRGQGGYGYTF.

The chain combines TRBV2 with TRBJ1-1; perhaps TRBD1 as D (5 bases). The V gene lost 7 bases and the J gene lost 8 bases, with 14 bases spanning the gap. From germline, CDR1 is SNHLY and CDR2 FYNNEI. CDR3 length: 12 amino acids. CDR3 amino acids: CASIRRGGEAFF. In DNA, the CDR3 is TGTGCCAGCATCCGTCGGGGGGGGGAAGCTTTCTTT.

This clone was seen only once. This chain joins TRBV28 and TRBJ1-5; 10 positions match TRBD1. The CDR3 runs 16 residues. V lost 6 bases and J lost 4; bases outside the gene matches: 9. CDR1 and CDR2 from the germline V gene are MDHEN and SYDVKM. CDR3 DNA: TGTGCCAGCAGCCTCTTGTCGGGACAGGGGAATCAGCCCCAGCATTTT. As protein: CASSLLSGQGNQPQHF.

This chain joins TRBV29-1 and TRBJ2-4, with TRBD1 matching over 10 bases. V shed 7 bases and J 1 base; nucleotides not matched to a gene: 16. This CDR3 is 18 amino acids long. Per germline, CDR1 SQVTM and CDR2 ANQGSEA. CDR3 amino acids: CSANFRQGAILAKNIQYF. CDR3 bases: TGCAGCGCCAACTTCCGACAGGGGGCAATTTTGGCCAAAAACATTCAGTACTTC.

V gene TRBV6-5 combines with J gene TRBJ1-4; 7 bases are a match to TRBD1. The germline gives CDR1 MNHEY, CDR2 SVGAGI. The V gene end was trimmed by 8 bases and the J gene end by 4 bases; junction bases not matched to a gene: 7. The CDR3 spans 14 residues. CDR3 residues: CASGTVGNNEKLFF. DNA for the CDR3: TGTGCCAGCGGGACAGTGGGGAATAATGAAAAACTGTTTTTT.

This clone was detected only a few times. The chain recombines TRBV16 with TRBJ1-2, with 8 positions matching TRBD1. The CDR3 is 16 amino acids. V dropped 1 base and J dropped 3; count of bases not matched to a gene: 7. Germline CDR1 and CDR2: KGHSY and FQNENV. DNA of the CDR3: TGTGCCAGCAGCCAATTCTACGCAGGGGGCGACTATGGCTACACCTTC. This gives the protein CASSQFYAGGDYGYTF.

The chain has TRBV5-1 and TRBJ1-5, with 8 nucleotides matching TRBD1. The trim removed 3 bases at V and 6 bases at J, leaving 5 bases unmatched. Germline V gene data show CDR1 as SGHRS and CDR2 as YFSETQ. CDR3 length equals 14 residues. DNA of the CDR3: TGCGCCAGCAGCTCCGGACAGGGAGGTCAGCCCCAGCATTTT. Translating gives CASSSGQGGQPQHF. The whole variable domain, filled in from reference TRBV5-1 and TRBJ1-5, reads KAGVTQTPRYLIKTRGQQVTLSCSPISGHRSVSWYQQTPGQGLQFLFEYFSETQRNKGNFPGRFSGRQFSNSRSEMNVSTLELGDSALYLCASSSGQGGQPQHFGDGTRLSIL.

The CDR3 nucleotides read TGTGCCAGCTCACCACAGGGGATTCAAGAGACCCAGTACTTC. Translation gives CASSPQGIQETQYF. The chain couples TRBV18 to TRBJ2-5; D perhaps matches TRBD1 (5 bases). CDR1 is KGHSH, CDR2 LQKENI, per germline. CDR3 length: 14 amino acids. The V end was cut by 1 base, the J end by 2 bases, with 8 bases between. The variable domain in full, completed from reference TRBV18 and TRBJ2-5, reads NAGVMQNPRHLVRRRGQEARLRCSPMKGHSHVYWYRQLPEEGLKFMVYLQKENIIDESGMPKERFSAEFPKEGPSILRIQQVVRGDSAAYFCASSPQGIQETQYFGPGTRLLVL.

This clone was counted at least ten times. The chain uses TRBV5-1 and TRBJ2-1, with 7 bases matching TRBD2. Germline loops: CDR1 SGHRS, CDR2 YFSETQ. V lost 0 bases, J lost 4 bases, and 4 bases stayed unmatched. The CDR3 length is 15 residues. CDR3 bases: TGCGCCAGCAGCTTGGCCAGCGGGGCTTACAATGAGCAGTTCTTC. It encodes CASSLASGAYNEQFF.

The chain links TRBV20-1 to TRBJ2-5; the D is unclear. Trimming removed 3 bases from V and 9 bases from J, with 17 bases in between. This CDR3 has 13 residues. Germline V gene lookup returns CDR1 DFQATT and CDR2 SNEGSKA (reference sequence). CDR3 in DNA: TGCAGTGCTAGTTGGAGACCCTCCGAGGCCCAGTACTTC. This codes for CSASWRPSEAQYF.

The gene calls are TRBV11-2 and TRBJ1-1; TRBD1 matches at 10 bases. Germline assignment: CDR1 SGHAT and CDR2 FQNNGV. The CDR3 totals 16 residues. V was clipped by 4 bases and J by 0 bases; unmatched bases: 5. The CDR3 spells CASSSDRGILNTEAFF. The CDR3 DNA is TGTGCCAGCAGCTCGGACAGGGGGATCTTGAACACTGAAGCTTTCTTT. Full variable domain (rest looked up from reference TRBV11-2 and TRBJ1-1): EAGVAQSPRYKIIEKRQSVAFWCNPISGHATLYWYQQILGQGPKLLIQFQNNGVVDDSQLPKDRFSAERLKGVDSTLKIQPAKLEDSAVYLCASSSDRGILNTEAFFGQGTRLTVV.

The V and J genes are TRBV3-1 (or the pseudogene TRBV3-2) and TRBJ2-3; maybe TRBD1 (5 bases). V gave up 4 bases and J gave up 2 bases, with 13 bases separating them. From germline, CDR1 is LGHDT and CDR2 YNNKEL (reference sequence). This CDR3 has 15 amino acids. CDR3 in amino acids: CASSLQGRDTDTQYF. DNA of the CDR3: TGTGCCAGCAGCCTCCAAGGCAGGGACACAGATACGCAGTATTTT.

CDR3 sequence (DNA): TGTGCCAGCAGCCGAGAGGGACTAGCGGGAAATGAGCAGTTCTTC. Protein product: CASSREGLAGNEQFF. The genes are TRBV11-2 and TRBJ2-1, with 13 bases that match TRBD2. CDR1 SGHAT and CDR2 FQNNGV come from the germline V gene. The trim removed 5 bases at V and 7 bases at J, leaving 5 bases unmatched. This CDR3 has 15 residues.

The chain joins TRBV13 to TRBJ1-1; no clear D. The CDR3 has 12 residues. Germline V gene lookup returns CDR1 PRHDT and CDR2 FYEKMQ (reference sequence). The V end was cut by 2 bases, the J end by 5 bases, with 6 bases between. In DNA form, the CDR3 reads TGTGCCAGCAGCTTAATGGAGACTGAAGCTTTCTTT. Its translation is CASSLMETEAFF.

The CDR3 DNA reads as TGTGCCAGCAGCTTAGAAGTGCTCCCGAGGGACTATGGCTACACCTTC. Protein sequence: CASSLEVLPRDYGYTF. The genes are TRBV7-8 and TRBJ1-2, with D uncertain. V gave up 1 base and J gave up 3 bases, with 15 bases separating them. CDR3 length equals 16 residues. The germline gives CDR1 SGHVS, CDR2 FQNEAQ.

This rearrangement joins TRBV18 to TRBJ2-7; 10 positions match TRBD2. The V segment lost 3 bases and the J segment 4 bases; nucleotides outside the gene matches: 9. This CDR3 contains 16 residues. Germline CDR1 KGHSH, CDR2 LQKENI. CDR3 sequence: CASSPMGLAPQYEQYF. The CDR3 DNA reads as TGTGCCAGCTCACCGATGGGACTAGCGCCTCAATACGAGCAGTACTTC.

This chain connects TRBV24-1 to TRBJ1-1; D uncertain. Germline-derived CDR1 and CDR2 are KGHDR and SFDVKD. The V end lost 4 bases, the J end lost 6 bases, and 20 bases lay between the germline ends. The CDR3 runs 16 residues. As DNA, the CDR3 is TGTGCCACCAGTGACAATGACAACGGTCCCGAAGCTGAAGCTTTCTTT. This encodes CATSDNDNGPEAEAFF.